This T cell receptor (beta chain) was sequenced in a study of blood T cell repertoires in COVID-19 (dated by TCRdb to 2018 to 2020). About the study as a whole: The collaborator samples originated in the United States, Italy and Spain and spanned the acute and convalescent phases of COVID-19. The material from the prospective study consisted of cDNA or gDNA derived from T cells, B-cell-depleted T cells, or PBMCs. Deeply sampled blood TCRbeta repertoires from subjects exposed to, actively infected with, or recovered from COVID-19 were included in the dataset. The repertoires were made available in a free public database intended to serve as a resource for research on the immune response to SARS-CoV-2. Samples came from the ongoing ImmuneRACE study (first 160 participants) plus 1,254 subjects from 6 global collaborators. A de-identified subject ID, COVID-19 status, age in years and sex were almost always included in the sample metadata. Where HLA class I and class II types were available, the types were taken from metadata supplied by the sample provider, not from assay-based typing.

For this clone: Its antigen has not been determined. No per-base quality is available; no much larger clone lies one base away.

What the research found in general, with its limitations: The amount of clinical and demographic metadata varied by source and participant and was provided uncurated.

TCRbeta CDR3 regions were amplified from genomic DNA using the immunoSEQ Assay, a bias-controlled multiplex PCR. In the paper's pipeline: Nucleated cell counts per sample were estimated from amplification of reference gene primers within the assay. To quantify the absolute abundance of each unique TCRbeta CDR3 rearrangement, sequence reads were collapsed and filtered. For each sample, productive Simpson clonality was calculated as the square root of Simpson's diversity index across productive rearrangements. TCRdb obtained this table from immuneACCESS and retained in-frame rearrangements with V and J assigned. These tables miss some clones; where compared with another copy, unresolved V genes account for less than half of the shortfall, and the remainder is unexplained. D and trimming were read from the DNA, whereas the V and J calls and clone size are those reported in that table. This sample gives 55,000 to 65,000 clones in total; 91% of them show up just once. The ten top clones hold 6.5% to 9.5% of the sample.

Whole blood was collected in K2EDTA tubes by collaborating institutions according to the institutions' own protocols. For TCRbeta analysis, collaborators shipped samples as frozen whole blood, isolated PBMCs, or DNA extracted from either of those sample types. Germline trimming: 5 bases from V, 7 bases from J; junction bases outside gene matches: 4. Reading from cysteine to phenylalanine, the CDR3 counts 15 amino acids. The read is trimmed to its CDR3 DNA, 45 bases read in frame from base 1. According to the germline V gene (reference sequence), CDR1 reads SEHNR and CDR2 reads FQNEAQ. In this chain, TRBV7-9 is recombined with TRBJ2-1, with 14 bases in between that match TRBD2. This clonotype originated in a human donor in a cohort sampled during active COVID-19. The sample comprised peripheral blood. The CDR3: CASSQGTSGSNEQFF. The nucleotides are TGTGCCAGCAGCCAGGGGACTAGCGGGAGTAATGAGCAGTTCTTC.